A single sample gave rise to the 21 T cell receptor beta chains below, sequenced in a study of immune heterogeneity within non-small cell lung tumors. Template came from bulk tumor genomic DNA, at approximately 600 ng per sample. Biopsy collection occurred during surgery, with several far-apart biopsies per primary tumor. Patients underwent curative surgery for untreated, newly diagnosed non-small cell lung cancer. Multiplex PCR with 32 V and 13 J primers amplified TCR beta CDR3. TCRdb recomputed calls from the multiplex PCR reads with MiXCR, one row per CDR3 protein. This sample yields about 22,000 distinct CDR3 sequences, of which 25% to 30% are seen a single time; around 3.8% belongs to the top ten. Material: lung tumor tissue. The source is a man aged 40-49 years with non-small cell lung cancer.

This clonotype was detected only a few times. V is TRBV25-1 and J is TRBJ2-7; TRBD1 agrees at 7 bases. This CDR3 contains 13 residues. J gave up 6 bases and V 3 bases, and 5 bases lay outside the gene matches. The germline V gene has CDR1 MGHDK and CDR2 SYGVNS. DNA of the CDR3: TGTGCCAGCAGTGACAGGGGGAGCGGCGAGCAGTACTTC. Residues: CASSDRGSGEQYF.

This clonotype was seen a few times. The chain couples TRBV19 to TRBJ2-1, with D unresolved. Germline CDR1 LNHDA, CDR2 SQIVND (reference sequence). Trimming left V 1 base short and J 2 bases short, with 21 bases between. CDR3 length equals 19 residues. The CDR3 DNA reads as TGTGCCAGTAGTATAGGTACGCCTGGAAGAGTAGGGCCCTACAATGAGCAGTTCTTC. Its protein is CASSIGTPGRVGPYNEQFF. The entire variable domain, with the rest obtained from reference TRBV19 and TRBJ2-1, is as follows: DGGITQSPKYLFRKEGQNVTLSCEQNLNHDAMYWYRQDPGQGLRLIYYSQIVNDFQKGDIAEGYSVSREKKESFPLTVTSAQKNPTAFYLCASSIGTPGRVGPYNEQFFGPGTRLTVL.

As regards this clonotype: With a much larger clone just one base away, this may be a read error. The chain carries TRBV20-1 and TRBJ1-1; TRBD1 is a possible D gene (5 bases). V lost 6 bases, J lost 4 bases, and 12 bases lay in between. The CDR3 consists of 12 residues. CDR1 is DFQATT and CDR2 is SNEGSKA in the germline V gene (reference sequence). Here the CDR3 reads CSAGPGGTEAFF. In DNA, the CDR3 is TGCAGTGCGGGACCGGGGGGCACTGAAGCTTTCTTT.

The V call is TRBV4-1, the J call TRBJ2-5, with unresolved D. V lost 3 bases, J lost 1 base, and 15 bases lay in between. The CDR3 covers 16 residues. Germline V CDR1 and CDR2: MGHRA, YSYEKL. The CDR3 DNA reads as TGCGCCAGCAGCCACCCGCCGAGGTCCACCCAAGAGACCCAGTACTTC. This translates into CASSHPPRSTQETQYF.

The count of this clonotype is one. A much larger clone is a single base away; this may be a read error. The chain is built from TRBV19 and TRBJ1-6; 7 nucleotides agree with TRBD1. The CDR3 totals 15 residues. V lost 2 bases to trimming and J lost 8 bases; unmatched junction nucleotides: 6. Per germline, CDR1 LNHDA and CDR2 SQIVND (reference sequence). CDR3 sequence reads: CASSISGTADSPLHF. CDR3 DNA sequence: TGTGCCAGTAGTATAAGCGGGACAGCCGATTCACCCCTCCACTTT.

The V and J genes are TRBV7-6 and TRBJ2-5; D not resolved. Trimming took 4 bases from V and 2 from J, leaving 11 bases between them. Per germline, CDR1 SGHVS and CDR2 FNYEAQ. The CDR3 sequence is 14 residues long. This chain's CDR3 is CASSSRPLQETQYF. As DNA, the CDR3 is TGTGCCAGCAGCTCGAGACCCCTTCAAGAGACCCAGTACTTC. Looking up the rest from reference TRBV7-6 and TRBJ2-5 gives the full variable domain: GAGVSQSPRYKVTKRGQDVALRCDPISGHVSLYWYRQALGQGPEFLTYFNYEAQQDKSGLPNDRFSAERPEGSISTLTIQRTEQRDSAMYRCASSSRPLQETQYFGPGTRLLVL.

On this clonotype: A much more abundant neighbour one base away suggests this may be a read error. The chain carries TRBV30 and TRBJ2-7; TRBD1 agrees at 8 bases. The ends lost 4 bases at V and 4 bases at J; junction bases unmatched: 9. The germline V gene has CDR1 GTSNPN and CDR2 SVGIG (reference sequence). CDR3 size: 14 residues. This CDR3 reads CAWIAPGQGYEQYF. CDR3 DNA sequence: TGTGCCTGGATAGCTCCTGGACAGGGTTACGAGCAGTACTTC.

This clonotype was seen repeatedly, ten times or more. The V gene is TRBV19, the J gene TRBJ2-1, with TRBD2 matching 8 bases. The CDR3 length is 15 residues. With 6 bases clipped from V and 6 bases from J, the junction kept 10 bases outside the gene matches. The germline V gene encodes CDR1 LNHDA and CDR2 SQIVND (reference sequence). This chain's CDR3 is CASRPDGGAFNEQFF. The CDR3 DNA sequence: TGTGCCAGTAGACCAGACGGGGGGGCGTTCAATGAGCAGTTCTTC. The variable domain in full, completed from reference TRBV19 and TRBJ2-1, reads DGGITQSPKYLFRKEGQNVTLSCEQNLNHDAMYWYRQDPGQGLRLIYYSQIVNDFQKGDIAEGYSVSREKKESFPLTVTSAQKNPTAFYLCASRPDGGAFNEQFFGPGTRLTVL.

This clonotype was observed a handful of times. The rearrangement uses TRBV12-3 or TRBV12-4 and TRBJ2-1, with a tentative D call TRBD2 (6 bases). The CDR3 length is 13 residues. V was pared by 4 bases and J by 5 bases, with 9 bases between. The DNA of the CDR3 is TGTGCCAGCAGTTCTGGGGAGGACAATGAGCAGTTCTTC. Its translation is CASSSGEDNEQFF.

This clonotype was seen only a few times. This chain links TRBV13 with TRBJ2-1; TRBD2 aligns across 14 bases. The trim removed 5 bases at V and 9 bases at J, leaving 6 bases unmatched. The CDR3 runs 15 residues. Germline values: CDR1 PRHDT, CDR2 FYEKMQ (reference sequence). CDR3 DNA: TGTGCCAGCAGCCCGGGACTAGCGGGAGCAAGTGAGCAGTTCTTC. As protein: CASSPGLAGASEQFF.

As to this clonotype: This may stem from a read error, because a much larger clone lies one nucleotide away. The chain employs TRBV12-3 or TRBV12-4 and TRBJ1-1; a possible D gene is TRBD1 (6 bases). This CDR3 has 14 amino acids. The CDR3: CASGLGGANTEAFF. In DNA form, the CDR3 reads TGTGCCAGCGGTTTAGGGGGGGCGAACACTGAAGCTTTCTTT.

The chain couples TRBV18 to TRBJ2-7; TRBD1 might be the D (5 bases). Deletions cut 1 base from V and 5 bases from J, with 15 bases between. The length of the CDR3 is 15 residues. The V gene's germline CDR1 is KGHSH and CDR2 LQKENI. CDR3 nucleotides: TGTGCCAGCTCACCACTCTCGCAGGGCGTGAACGAGCAGTACTTC. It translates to CASSPLSQGVNEQYF.

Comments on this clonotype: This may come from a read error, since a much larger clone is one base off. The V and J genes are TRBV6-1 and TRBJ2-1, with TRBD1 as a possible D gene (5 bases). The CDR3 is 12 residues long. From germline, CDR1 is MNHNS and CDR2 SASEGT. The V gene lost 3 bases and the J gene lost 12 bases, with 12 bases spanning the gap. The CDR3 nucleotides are TGTGCCAGCAGTGAGTGGGGCGGCTGGCAGTTCTTC. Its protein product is CASSEWGGWQFF.

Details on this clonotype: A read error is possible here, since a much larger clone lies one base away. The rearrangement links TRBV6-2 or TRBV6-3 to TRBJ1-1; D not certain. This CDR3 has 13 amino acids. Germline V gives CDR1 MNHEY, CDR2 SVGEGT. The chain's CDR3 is CANSYSTHGMAFF. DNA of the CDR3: TGTGCCAACAGTTACTCGACACACGGAATGGCTTTCTTT.

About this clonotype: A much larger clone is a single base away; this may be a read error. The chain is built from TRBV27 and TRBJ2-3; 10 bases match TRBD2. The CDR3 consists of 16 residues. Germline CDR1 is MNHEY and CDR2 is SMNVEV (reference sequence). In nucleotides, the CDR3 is TGTGACAGCAGTCCCGGACTAGCGGAGACCACAGATACGCAGTATTTT. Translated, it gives CDSSPGLAETTDTQYF.

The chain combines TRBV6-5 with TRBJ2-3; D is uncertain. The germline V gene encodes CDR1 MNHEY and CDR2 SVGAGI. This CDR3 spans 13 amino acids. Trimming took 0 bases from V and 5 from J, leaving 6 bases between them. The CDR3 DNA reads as TGTGCCAGCAGTTACTCTACCCTAGATACGCAGTATTTT. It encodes CASSYSTLDTQYF.

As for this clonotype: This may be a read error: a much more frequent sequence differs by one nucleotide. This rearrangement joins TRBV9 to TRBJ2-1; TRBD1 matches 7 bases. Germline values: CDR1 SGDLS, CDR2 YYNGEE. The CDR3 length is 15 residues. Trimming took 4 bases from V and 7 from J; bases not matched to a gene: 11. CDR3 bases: TGTGCCAGCAGCAGAGGACAGGTGGCACTGAATGAGCAGTTCTTC. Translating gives CASSRGQVALNEQFF.

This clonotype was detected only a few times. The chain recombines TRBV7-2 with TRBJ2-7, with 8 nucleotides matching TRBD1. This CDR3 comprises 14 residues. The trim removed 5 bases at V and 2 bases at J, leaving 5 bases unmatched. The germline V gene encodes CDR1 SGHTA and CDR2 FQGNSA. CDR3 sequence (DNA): TGTGCCAGCAGCCCCGGGACAGGAACCTACGAGCAGTACTTC. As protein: CASSPGTGTYEQYF.

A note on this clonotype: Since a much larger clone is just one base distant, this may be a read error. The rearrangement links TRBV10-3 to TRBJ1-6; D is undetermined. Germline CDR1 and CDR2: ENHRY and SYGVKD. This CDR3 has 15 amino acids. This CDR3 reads CSTQTAGGGNSPLHF. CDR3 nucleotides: TGTTCCACCCAAACAGCAGGAGGAGGGAATTCACCCCTCCACTTT.

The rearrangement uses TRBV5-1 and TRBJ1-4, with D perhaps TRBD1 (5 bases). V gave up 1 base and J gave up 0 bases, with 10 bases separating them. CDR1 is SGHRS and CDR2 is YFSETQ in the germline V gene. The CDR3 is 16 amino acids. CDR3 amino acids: CASSLSGSSTNEKLFF. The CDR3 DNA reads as TGCGCCAGCAGCTTGTCAGGGTCATCAACTAATGAAAAACTGTTTTTT.

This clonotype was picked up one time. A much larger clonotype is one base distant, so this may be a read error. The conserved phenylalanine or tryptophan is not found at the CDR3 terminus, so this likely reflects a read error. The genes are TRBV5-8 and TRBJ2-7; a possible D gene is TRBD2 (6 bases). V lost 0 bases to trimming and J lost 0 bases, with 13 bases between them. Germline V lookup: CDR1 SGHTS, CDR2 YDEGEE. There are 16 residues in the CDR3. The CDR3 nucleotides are TGTGCCAGCAGCTTGGGTCCGGGGGAGAGCTCCTACGAGCAGTACCTC. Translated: CASSLGPGESSYEQYL.